This passage covers 11 T cell receptor beta chains from one sample sequenced in a study of T cells in Graves' hyperthyroidism and ophthalmopathy. Amplification targeted TCR beta CDR3 regions from RNA transcripts. Primed by the HTBI set, a first-round RT-PCR was run on the TCR CDR3. TCRdb re-derived calls from the multiplex PCR reads in MiXCR, one entry per CDR3 protein. The sample holds about 480,000 distinct CDR3 sequences, roughly an eighth seen once. The material sequenced was blood. These receptors all stem from a woman aged 18-29 years with Graves' hyperthyroidism.

Many counts were recorded for this clonotype. DNA for the CDR3: TGTGCCAGCAGCTTAGGCCAGCTCCCGACGCCGTTCTTC. This sequence encodes CASSLGQLPTPFF. V gene TRBV11-2 combines with J gene TRBJ2-1; D remains ambiguous. Germline CDR1 is SGHAT and CDR2 is FQNNGV. Trimming removed 1 base from V and 15 bases from J, with 16 bases in between. This CDR3 has 13 amino acids.

This clonotype was observed a few times. For the CDR3, the DNA is TGTGCCACCAGTGATCCCTCGGACAGGGGGATTAACACCGGGGAGCTGTTTTTT. Its translation: CATSDPSDRGINTGELFF. This chain joins TRBV24-1 and TRBJ2-2; 10 positions agree with TRBD1. The CDR3 runs to 18 residues. The germline CDR1 and CDR2 sequences are KGHDR and SFDVKD. The V segment lost 3 bases and the J segment 2 bases; nucleotides outside the gene matches: 8.

Comments on this clonotype: A much larger clone sits a single nucleotide away, making a read error possible. The chain links TRBV3-1 to TRBJ1-2; D remains unclear. The CDR3 contains 15 residues. V was cut by 0 bases and J by 8 bases, with 16 bases left in between. CDR1 is LGHDT, CDR2 YNNKEL, per germline (reference sequence). The CDR3 spells CASSQDTTTRLGYTF. In DNA, the CDR3 is TGTGCCAGCAGCCAAGATACCACCACCCGCCTGGGCTACACCTTC.

This clonotype was picked up many times. This sequence joins TRBV2 and TRBJ2-1; possibly TRBD2 for D (5 bases). Germline V gene sequence: CDR1 SNHLY, CDR2 FYNNEI. This CDR3 is built from 13 residues. V was pared by 10 bases and J by 3 bases, with 13 bases between. CDR3 protein: CAINGLGYNEQFF. Here the CDR3 DNA reads TGTGCCATTAACGGACTCGGCTACAATGAGCAGTTCTTC.

This CDR3 reads CSVKPTGSDEQFF. The DNA for the CDR3 is TGCAGCGTAAAACCCACAGGGTCGGATGAGCAGTTCTTC. The chain is built from TRBV29-1 and TRBJ2-1, with D tentatively TRBD1 (6 bases). Germline lookup yields CDR1 SQVTM and CDR2 ANQGSEA. The CDR3 consists of 13 residues. The V end was cut by 6 bases, the J end by 8 bases, with 17 bases between.

Worth noting for this clonotype: This likely comes from a read error, as the CDR3 has no conserved phenylalanine or tryptophan at its end. This chain uses TRBV27 with TRBJ1-1, with TRBD1 matching over 7 bases. There are 15 residues in the CDR3. CDR1 is MNHEY and CDR2 is SMNVEV in the germline V gene (reference sequence). DNA of the CDR3: TGTGCCAGCAGTTGGGGGACAGCAGGTGACACTGGAGCTTTCTCT. This encodes CASSWGTAGDTGAFS.

This clonotype has ten or more counts. This chain joins TRBV6-2 or TRBV6-3 and TRBJ2-1, with D perhaps being TRBD1 or TRBD2 (5 bases each). Per germline, CDR1 MNHEY and CDR2 SVGEGT. Deletions cut 5 bases from V and 9 bases from J, with 14 bases between. The CDR3 totals 13 residues. For the CDR3, the DNA is TGTGCCAGCAGTACGTTACTTGGGGGTGAGCAGTTCTTC. Its translation: CASSTLLGGEQFF.

This clonotype was counted many times. V and J are TRBV28 and TRBJ2-4, with D tentatively TRBD1 (6 bases). V lost 8 bases and J lost 6, with 14 bases in between. This CDR3 region has 13 residues. Germline V gene lookup returns CDR1 MDHEN and CDR2 SYDVKM. The CDR3 DNA is TGTGCCAGCTTTAAACAGGGAAGAAACATTCAGTACTTC. Its protein product is CASFKQGRNIQYF.

This clonotype has a count of ten or more. The chain carries TRBV3-1 and TRBJ1-4; D is possibly TRBD1 (5 bases). This CDR3 has 16 residues. Trimming shortened V by 4 bases and J by 6 bases, and 18 bases separated the two germline ends. From germline, CDR1 is LGHDT and CDR2 YNNKEL (reference sequence). The DNA for the CDR3 is TGTGCCAGCAGCCTTTCGTTAGGGGCTACGGATGAAAAACTGTTTTTT. Amino acids: CASSLSLGATDEKLFF.

This clonotype was seen a handful of times. CDR3 DNA: TGTGCCAGCAGTTTCAGGGGGCGAGGGGACTATGGCTACACCTTC. Translating it yields CASSFRGRGDYGYTF. V usage is TRBV27 and J usage is TRBJ1-2; 8 nucleotides line up with TRBD1. There are 15 residues in the CDR3. V shed 3 bases and J 3 bases; nucleotides not matched to a gene: 6. The germline V gene has CDR1 MNHEY and CDR2 SMNVEV (reference sequence).

This clonotype came up many times. The chain has TRBV7-8 and TRBJ1-2; D is ambiguous. Germline assignment: CDR1 SGHVS and CDR2 FQNEAQ. Between the trimmed V and J ends, which lost 1 base and 12 bases, there was a span of 15 bases. There are 13 residues in the CDR3. The CDR3 spells CASSLGIGGGDTF. The CDR3, as DNA: TGTGCCAGCAGCTTAGGGATAGGCGGAGGCGACACCTTC.